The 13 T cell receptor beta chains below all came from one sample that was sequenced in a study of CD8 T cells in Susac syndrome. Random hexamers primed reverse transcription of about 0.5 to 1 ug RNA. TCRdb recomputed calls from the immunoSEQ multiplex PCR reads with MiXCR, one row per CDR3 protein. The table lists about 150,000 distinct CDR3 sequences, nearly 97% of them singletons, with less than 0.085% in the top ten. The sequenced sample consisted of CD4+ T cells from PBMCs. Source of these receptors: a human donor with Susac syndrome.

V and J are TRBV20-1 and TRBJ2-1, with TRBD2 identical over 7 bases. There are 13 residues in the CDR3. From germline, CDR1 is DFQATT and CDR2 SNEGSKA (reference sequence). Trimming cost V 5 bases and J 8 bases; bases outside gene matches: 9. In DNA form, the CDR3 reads TGCAGTGCTCCTCTAGCGGCAGGCCATGAGCAGTTCTTC. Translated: CSAPLAAGHEQFF.

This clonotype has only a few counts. The CDR3 region has the DNA TGCAGTGCTACGCCGCCCGGGGCGGGAGTAAAGTCCTACGAGCAGTACTTC. Its protein is CSATPPGAGVKSYEQYF. This chain connects TRBV20-1 to TRBJ2-7; 7 bases agree with TRBD2. From germline, CDR1 is DFQATT and CDR2 SNEGSKA (reference sequence). The CDR3 runs 17 residues. V trimming: 4 bases; J trimming: 1 base; junction bases outside the gene matches: 16.

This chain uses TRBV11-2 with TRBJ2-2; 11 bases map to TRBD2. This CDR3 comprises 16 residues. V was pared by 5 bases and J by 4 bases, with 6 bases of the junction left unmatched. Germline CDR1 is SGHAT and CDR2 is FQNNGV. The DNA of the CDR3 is TGTGCCAGCAGCCCTCCTAGCGGGAGGTCCACCGGGGAGCTGTTTTTT. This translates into CASSPPSGRSTGELFF.

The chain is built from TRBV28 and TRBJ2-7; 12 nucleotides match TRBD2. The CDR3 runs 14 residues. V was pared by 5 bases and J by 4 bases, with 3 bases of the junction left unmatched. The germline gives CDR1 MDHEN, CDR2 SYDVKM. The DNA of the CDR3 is TGTGCCAGCAGTCGACTAGCGGGAGTGTACGAGCAGTACTTC. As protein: CASSRLAGVYEQYF.

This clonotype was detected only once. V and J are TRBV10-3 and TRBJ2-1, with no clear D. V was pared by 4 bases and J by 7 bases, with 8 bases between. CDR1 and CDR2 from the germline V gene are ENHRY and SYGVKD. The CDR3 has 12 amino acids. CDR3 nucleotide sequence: TGTGCCATCAGTGTATTGGAAAATGAGCAGTTCTTC. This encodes CAISVLENEQFF.

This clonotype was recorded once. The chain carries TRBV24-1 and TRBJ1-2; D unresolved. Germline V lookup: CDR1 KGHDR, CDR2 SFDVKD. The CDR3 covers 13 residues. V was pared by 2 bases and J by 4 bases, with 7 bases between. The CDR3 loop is CATSDSGSYGYTF. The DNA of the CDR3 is TGTGCCACCAGTGATTCAGGCTCCTATGGCTACACCTTC.

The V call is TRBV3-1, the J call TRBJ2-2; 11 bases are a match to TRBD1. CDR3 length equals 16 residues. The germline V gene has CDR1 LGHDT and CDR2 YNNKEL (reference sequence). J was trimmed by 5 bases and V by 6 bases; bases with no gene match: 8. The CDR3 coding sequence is TGTGCCAGCAGACGTGCCGGGACAGGGGGAACCGGGGAGCTGTTTTTT. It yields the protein CASRRAGTGGTGELFF.

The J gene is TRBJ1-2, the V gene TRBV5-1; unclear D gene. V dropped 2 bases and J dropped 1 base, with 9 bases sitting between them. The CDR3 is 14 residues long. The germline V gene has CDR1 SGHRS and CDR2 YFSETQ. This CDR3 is CASSFRTDNYGYTF. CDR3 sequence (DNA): TGCGCCAGCAGCTTCCGGACGGATAACTATGGCTACACCTTC.

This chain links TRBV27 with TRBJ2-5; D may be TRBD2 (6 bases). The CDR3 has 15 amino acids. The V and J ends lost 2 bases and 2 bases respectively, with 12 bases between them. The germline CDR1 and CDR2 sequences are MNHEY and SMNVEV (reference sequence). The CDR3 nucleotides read TGTGCCAGCAGTTTAAAGAGGACTACTCAAGAGACCCAGTACTTC. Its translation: CASSLKRTTQETQYF.

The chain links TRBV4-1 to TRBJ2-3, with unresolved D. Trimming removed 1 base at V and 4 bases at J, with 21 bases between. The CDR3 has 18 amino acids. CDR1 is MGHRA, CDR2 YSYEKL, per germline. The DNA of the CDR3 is TGCGCCAGCAGCCAAGCGGGCTTGTCTAGTTCTAAGTCAGATACGCAGTATTTT. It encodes CASSQAGLSSSKSDTQYF.

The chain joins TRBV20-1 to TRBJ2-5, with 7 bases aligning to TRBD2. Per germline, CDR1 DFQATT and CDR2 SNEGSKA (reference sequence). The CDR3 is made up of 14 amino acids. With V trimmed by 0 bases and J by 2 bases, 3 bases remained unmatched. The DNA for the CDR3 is TGCAGTGCTAGAGATGTGGGAGGGCAAGAGACCCAGTACTTC. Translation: CSARDVGGQETQYF.

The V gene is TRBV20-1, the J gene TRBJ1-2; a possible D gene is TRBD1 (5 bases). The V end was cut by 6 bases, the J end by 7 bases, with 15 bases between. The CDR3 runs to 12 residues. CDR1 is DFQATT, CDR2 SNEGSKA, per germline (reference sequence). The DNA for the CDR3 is TGCAGTGCGGCCCGAGGGGAAAGTGGCTACACCTTC. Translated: CSAARGESGYTF.

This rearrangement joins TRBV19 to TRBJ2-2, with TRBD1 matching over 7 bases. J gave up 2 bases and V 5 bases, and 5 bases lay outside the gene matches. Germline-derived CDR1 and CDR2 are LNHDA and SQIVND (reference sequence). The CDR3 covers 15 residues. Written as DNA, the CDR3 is TGTGCCAGTAGTTACAGGGGTGATAACACCGGGGAGCTGTTTTTT. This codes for CASSYRGDNTGELFF.